This T cell receptor (beta chain) was sequenced for a study of beta chain features in type 1 diabetes. This clone has just one count. The antigen remains unidentified. The identical CDR3 is also encoded by other nucleotide sequences in the sample. Cells sorted by CD45RO/CCR7/CD25/CD127/CD95/CD27 comprised CD4+ naive, central memory, regulatory and stem cell-like memory cells. The germline gives CDR1 SGHTA, CDR2 FQGNSA. This CDR3 is built from 14 residues. V gave up 3 bases and J gave up 2 bases; unmatched junction bases: 3. Study outcomes and limitations: For patients, the naive, central memory and Treg TCRB repertoires appeared more alike than for healthy donors. A pattern of fewer insertions and more deletions at VDJ junctions was seen in type 1 diabetes patients.

Sequenced material consisted of expressed TCRB transcripts (all of the isolated RNA was reverse transcribed). The average output of naive, central memory and regulatory T cell samples was approximately 3.8 million reads. Assay: immunoSEQ multiplex PCR; the TCRdb copy retains only in-frame clones and omits some. The repertoire holds about 470,000 clones, with around 30% as singletons. Sequencing was carried out using naive CD4+ T cells from blood. The chain joins TRBV7-2 to TRBJ2-5; 7 bases agree with TRBD2. The clonotype originates from a man in his late teens or twenties in good health. The CDR3 coding sequence is TGTGCCAGCAGCTTTACTAGCGTTCAAGAGACCCAGTACTTC. Amino acid sequence: CASSFTSVQETQYF.